The sequence of this T cell receptor beta chain was determined in a study of shared clonotypes between healthy human individuals. About the research overall: Samples came from a couple of female and three male donors aged 18 to 49. Three plates each covered CD4 naive and memory; CD8 naive two, CD8 memory one.

Sequencing was performed with immunoSEQ multiplex PCR; in TCRdb, only in-frame clones are kept and a portion is missing. The sample has 550,000 to 700,000 clones; approximately 73% are singletons. Germline lookup yields CDR1 LNHDA and CDR2 SQIVND (reference sequence). V was trimmed by 3 bases and J by 1 base, leaving 16 bases between them. This CDR3 region has 17 residues. J is TRBJ2-4 and V is TRBV19, with D possibly matching TRBD1 (6 bases). This TCR was recovered from a woman in her twenties or thirties in good health. Material: memory CD4+ T cells sorted from blood. The subset denotes: CD45RA-negative fraction. The CDR3 region has the DNA TGTGCCAGTAGTATCCGTCGGGACAATTCCGCCAAAAACATTCAGTACTTC. Its translation is CASSIRRDNSAKNIQYF. Complete variable domain (other parts from reference TRBV19 and TRBJ2-4): DGGITQSPKYLFRKEGQNVTLSCEQNLNHDAMYWYRQDPGQGLRLIYYSQIVNDFQKGDIAEGYSVSREKKESFPLTVTSAQKNPTAFYLCASSIRRDNSAKNIQYFGAGTRLSVL.